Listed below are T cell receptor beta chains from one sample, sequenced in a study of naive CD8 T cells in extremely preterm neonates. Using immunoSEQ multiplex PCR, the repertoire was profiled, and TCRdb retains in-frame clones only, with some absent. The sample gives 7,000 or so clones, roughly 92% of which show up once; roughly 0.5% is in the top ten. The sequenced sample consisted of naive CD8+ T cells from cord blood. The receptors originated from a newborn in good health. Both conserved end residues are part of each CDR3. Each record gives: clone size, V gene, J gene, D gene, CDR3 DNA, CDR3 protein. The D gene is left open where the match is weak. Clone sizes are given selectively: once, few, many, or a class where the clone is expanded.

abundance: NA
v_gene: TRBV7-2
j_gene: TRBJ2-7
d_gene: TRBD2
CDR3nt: TGTGCCAGCAGCTTTGGCGGGAGCAGCTACGAGCAGTACTTC
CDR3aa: CASSFGGSSYEQYF

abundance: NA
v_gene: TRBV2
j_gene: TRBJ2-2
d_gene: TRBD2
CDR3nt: TGTGCCAGCATTCCACGCGGGGGAACGGGGGAGCTGTTTTTT
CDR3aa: CASIPRGGTGELFF

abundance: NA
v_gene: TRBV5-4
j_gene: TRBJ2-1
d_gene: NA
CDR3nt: TGTGCCAGCAGCTTGTTCGCGGAGCCCCTCCTCTACAATGAGCAGTTCTTC
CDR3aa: CASSLFAEPLLYNEQFF

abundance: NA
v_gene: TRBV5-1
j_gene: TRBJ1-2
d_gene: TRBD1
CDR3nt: TGCGCCAGCAGCTTAGGGCCCGACAGGGATTCTAACTATGGCTACACCTTC
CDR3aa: CASSLGPDRDSNYGYTF

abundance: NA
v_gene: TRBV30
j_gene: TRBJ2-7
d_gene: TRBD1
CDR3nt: TGTGCCTGGAAGACAGGGGGCTACGAGCAGTACTTC
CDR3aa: CAWKTGGYEQYF

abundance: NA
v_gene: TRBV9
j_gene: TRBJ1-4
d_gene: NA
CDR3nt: TGTGCCAGCAGCGTAGGGACAACAACTAATGAAAAACTGTTTTTT
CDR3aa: CASSVGTTTNEKLFF

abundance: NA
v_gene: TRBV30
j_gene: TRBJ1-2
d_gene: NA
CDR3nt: TGTGCCTGGAGTCAGGGGAACTATGGCTACACCTTC
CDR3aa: CAWSQGNYGYTF

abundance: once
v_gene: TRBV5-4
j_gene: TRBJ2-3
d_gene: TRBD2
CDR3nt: TGCGCCAGCAGCCCTGGGACTAGCGGGGCATCGACAGATACGCAGTATTTT
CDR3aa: CASSPGTSGASTDTQYF

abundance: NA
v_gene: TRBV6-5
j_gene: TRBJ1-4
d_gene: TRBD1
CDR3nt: TGTGCCAGCAGTTACGGACAGGGCCCGAATGAAAAACTGTTTTTT
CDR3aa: CASSYGQGPNEKLFF

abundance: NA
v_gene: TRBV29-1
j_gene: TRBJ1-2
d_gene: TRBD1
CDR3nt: TGCAGCGTTGACGCCCCGGACAGGCCCCTTAGTTATGGCTACACCTTC
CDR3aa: CSVDAPDRPLSYGYTF

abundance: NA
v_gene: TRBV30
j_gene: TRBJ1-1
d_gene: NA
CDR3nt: TGTGCCTGGAGTGTTCAGGGAACTGAAGCTTTCTTT
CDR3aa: CAWSVQGTEAFF

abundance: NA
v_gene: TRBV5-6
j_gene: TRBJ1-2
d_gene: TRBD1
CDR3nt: TGTGCCAGCAGCTTGGTACGGGACAGTTCTAACTATGGCTACACCTTC
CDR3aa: CASSLVRDSSNYGYTF

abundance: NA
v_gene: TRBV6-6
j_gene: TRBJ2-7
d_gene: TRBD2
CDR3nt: TGTGCCAGCAGTTACAGCGGGGGCTGGGACGAGCAGTACTTC
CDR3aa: CASSYSGGWDEQYF

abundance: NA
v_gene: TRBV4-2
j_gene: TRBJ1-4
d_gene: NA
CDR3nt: TGTGCCAGCAGCCAAGAGGGGCGGGGGTTAGGTGAAAAACTGTTTTTT
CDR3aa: CASSQEGRGLGEKLFF

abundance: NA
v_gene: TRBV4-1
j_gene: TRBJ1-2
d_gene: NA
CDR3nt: TGCGCCAGCAGCCTTTCGAGAGGGAACTATGGCTACACCTTC
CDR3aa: CASSLSRGNYGYTF

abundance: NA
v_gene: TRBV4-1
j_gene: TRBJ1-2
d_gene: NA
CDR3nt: TGCGCCAGCAGCCAAGATCTGTTGGCCAACTATGGCTACACCTTC
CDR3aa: CASSQDLLANYGYTF

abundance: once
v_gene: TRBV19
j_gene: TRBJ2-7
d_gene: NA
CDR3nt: TGTGCCAGTAGCTCGGGACTCCTCTACGAGCAGTACTTC
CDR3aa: CASSSGLLYEQYF

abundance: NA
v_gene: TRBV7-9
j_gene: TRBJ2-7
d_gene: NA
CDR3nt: TGTGCCAGCAGCTTTTCTACTTCCGAGCAGTACTTC
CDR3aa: CASSFSTSEQYF

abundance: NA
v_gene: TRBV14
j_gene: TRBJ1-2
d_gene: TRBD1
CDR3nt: TGTGCCAGCAGCCAACAGGGGGGCTATGGCTACACCTTC
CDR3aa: CASSQQGGYGYTF

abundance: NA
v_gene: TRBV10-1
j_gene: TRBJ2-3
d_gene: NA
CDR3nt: TGCGCCAGCAGTGGAGTAGGCACAGATACGCAGTATTTT
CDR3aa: CASSGVGTDTQYF

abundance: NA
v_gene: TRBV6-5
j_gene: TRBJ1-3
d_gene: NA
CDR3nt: TGTGCCAGCAGTTACTCGGGGGGGCCGGGAAACACCATATATTTT
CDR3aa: CASSYSGGPGNTIYF

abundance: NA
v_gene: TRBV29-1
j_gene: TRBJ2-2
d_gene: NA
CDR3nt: TGCAGCATTAACAGGGACACCGGGGAGCTGTTTTTT
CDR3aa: CSINRDTGELFF

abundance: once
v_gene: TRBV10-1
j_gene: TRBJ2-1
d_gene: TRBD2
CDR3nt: TGCGCCAGCAGTGAAAAGGGACTAGCGGGGCTCAATGAGCAGTTCTTC
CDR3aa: CASSEKGLAGLNEQFF

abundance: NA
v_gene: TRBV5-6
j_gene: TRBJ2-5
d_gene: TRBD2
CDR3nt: TGTGCCAGCAAGCGGGGGGGCAGGGAGACCCAGTACTTC
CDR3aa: CASKRGGRETQYF

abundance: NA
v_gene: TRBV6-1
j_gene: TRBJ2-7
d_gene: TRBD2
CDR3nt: TGTGCCAGCAGTGAACGACTAGCGGGATTGGGGGAGCAGTACTTC
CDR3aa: CASSERLAGLGEQYF

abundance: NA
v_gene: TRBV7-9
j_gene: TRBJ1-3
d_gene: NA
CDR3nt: TGTGCCAGCAGCTCCAGGGTAGAGTCTGGAAACACCATATATTTT
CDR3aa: CASSSRVESGNTIYF

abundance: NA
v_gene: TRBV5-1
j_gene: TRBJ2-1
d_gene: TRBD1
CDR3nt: TGCGCCAGCAGCTTGGTGGACAGGGGGATATACAATGAGCAGTTCTTC
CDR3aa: CASSLVDRGIYNEQFF

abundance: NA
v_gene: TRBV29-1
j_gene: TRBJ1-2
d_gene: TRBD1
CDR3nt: TGCAGCGTTGAGGAGGACAGGTCGGTTGGCTACACCTTC
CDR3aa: CSVEEDRSVGYTF

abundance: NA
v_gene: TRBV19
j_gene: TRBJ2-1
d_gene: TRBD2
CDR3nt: TGTGCCAGTAGTACCGGACTAGGCCTGTACAATGAGCAGTTCTTC
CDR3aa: CASSTGLGLYNEQFF

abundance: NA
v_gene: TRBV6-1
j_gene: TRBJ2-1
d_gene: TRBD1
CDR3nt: TGTGCCAGCAGCCCAGGACAGGGGCGCTACAATGAGCAGTTCTTC
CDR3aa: CASSPGQGRYNEQFF

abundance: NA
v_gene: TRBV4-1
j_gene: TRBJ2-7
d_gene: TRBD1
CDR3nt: TGCGCCAGCAGCCAGGGCGGGACAGGGGGCGCCTACGAGCAGTACTTC
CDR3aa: CASSQGGTGGAYEQYF

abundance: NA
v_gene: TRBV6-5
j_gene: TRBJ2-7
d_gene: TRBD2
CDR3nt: TGTGCCAGCAGCCTAGCGGGAGCCTACGAGCAGTACTTC
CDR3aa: CASSLAGAYEQYF

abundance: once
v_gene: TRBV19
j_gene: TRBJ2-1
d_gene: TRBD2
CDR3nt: TGTGCCAGTAGTATCGGGGGGGGGAATGAGCAGTTCTTC
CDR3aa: CASSIGGGNEQFF

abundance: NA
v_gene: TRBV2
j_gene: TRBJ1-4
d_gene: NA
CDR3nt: TGTGCCAGCAGTCAAAAGTCAGGTTTAAAAGAAAAACTGTTTTTT
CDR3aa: CASSQKSGLKEKLFF

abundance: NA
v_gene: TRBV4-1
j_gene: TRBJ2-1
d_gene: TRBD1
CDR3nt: TGCGCCAGCAGCCTCCACCGGGACAGGGTCTACAATGAGCAGTTCTTC
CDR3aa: CASSLHRDRVYNEQFF

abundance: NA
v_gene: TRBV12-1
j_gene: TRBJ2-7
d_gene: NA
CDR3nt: TGTGCCAGTTTTATCGGGGACATCACCTACGAGCAGTACTTC
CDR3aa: CASFIGDITYEQYF

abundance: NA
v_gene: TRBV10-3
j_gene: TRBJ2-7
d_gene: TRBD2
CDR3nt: TGTGCCACTGTAGCGGGAGAAACGGGGTACGAGCAGTACTTC
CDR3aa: CATVAGETGYEQYF

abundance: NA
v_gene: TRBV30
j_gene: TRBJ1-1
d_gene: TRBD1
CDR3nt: TGTGCCTGGGACCGCGGGACAGGGAGCACTGAAGCTTTCTTT
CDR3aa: CAWDRGTGSTEAFF

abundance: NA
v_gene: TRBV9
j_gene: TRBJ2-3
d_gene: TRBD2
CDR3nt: TGTGCCAGCAGCGTAGAGGGACTAGCGGGAGATACGCAGTATTTT
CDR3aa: CASSVEGLAGDTQYF

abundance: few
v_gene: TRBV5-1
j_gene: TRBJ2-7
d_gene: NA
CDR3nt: TGCGCCAGCAGCTTGGACAACTACGAGCAGTACTTC
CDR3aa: CASSLDNYEQYF